These 9 T cell receptor beta chains originate from one sample sequenced in a study of blood T cells in healthy people across ages. Next came a second PCR, run for about 7 to 12 cycles, which used a sample-barcoded 5' primer along with a J-beta primer mix. TCRdb called the 5' RACE reads again in MiXCR, with one record for every CDR3 protein. The table records approximately 730,000 distinct CDR3 sequences, roughly 50% of them present only once. Source material: blood. These receptor sequences come from an elderly man in good health.

This chain uses TRBV20-1 with TRBJ2-1; D unclear. Germline values: CDR1 DFQATT, CDR2 SNEGSKA (reference sequence). Between the trimmed V and J ends, which lost 1 base and 8 bases, there was a span of 24 bases. CDR3 length equals 17 residues. The CDR3 nucleotides read TGCAGTGCTAGAGTTTTCATCGGACCCTCGATGGGCGATGAGCAGTTCTTC. Translating it yields CSARVFIGPSMGDEQFF.

The J gene is TRBJ1-4, the V gene TRBV27; the D gene is possibly TRBD1 (5 bases). The germline V gene encodes CDR1 MNHEY and CDR2 SMNVEV (reference sequence). The V end was cut by 5 bases, the J end by 8 bases, with 15 bases between. The CDR3 contains 14 residues. As DNA, the CDR3 is TGTGCCAGCAGTCCCCGCCAGGGCGTGGAAAAACTGTTTTTT. This codes for CASSPRQGVEKLFF.

V gene TRBV27 combines with J gene TRBJ1-2, with 10 bases identical to TRBD1. The germline V gene encodes CDR1 MNHEY and CDR2 SMNVEV (reference sequence). The V and J ends lost 5 bases and 7 bases, in that order; junction bases with no gene match: 4. This CDR3 is 13 amino acids long. The CDR3 DNA sequence: TGTGCCAGCAGTGACAGGGGGCGCGGTGGCTACACCTTC. Its protein is CASSDRGRGGYTF.

Only one count was recorded for this clonotype. Mismatch with germline at one junction end may stem from a read error. The chain carries TRBV5-1 and TRBJ2-5; 8 nucleotides line up with TRBD1. The CDR3 runs 14 residues. Germline values: CDR1 SGHRS, CDR2 YFSETQ. The CDR3 DNA sequence: TGCGCCAACAGCTTGGGGACAGGCCCTGAGGAGCAGTACTTC. This sequence encodes CANSLGTGPEEQYF.

As to this clonotype: The junction shows a germline mismatch at one end, possibly a read error. V usage is TRBV25-1 and J usage is TRBJ2-1, with 11 nucleotides matching TRBD2. Germline CDR1 MGHDK, CDR2 SYGVNS. The CDR3 loop spans 15 amino acids. The CDR3: CARSFSGRAYNEQFF. In nucleotides, the CDR3 is TGTGCCCGCAGTTTTAGCGGGAGGGCCTACAATGAGCAGTTCTTC.

The chain joins TRBV6-5 to TRBJ2-5; D is unclear. Germline-derived CDR1 and CDR2 are MNHEY and SVGAGI. Trimming took 7 bases from V and 2 from J, leaving 11 bases between them. This CDR3 is 13 amino acids long. CDR3 DNA sequence: TGTGCCAGCATTGGGGTAGCACAAGAGACCCAGTACTTC. This translates into CASIGVAQETQYF.

V and J are TRBV4-1 and TRBJ2-7; D possibly corresponds to TRBD2 (5 bases). V gave up 3 bases and J gave up 3 bases, with 6 bases separating them. Per germline, CDR1 MGHRA and CDR2 YSYEKL. The length of the CDR3 is 12 residues. Here the CDR3 reads CASSHEGYEQYF. CDR3 nucleotide sequence: TGCGCCAGCAGCCATGAGGGCTACGAGCAGTACTTC.

This clonotype was seen only a few times. The J gene is TRBJ2-5, the V gene TRBV5-6; a weak D match, TRBD2 (6 bases). The CDR3 is 17 amino acids. Trimming shortened V by 1 base and J by 2 bases, and 18 bases separated the two germline ends. CDR1 and CDR2 from the germline V gene are SGHDT and YYEEEE. The CDR3 loop reads CASSLKSGGPLQETQYF. In nucleotides, the CDR3 is TGTGCCAGCAGCTTGAAGTCCGGGGGACCGCTTCAAGAGACCCAGTACTTC.

The CDR3, as DNA: TGTGCCAGCAGCGGTCTTATAGACTACGAGCAGTACTTC. Translated: CASSGLIDYEQYF. The chain joins TRBV5-5 to TRBJ2-7; no reliable D call. Trimming cost V 4 bases and J 3 bases, with 11 bases left between them. Germline lookup yields CDR1 SGHKS and CDR2 YYEKEE (reference sequence). This CDR3 is 13 amino acids long.